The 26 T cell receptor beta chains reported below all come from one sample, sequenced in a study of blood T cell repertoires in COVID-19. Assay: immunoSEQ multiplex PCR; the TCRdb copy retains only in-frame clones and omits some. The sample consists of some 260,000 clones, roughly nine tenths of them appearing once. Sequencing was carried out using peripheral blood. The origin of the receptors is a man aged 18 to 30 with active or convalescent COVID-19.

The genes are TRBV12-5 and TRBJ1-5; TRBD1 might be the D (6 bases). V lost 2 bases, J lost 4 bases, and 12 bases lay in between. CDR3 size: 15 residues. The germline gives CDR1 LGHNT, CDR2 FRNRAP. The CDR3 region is CASGLWGGANQPQHF. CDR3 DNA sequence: TGTGCTAGTGGTTTGTGGGGGGGCGCAAATCAGCCCCAGCATTTT.

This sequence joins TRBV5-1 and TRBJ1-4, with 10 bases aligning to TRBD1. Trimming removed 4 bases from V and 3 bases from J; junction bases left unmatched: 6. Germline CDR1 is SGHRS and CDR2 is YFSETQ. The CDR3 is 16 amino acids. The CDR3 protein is CASSPGTGAPNEKLFF. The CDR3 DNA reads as TGCGCCAGCAGCCCAGGGACAGGGGCCCCTAATGAAAAACTGTTTTTT.

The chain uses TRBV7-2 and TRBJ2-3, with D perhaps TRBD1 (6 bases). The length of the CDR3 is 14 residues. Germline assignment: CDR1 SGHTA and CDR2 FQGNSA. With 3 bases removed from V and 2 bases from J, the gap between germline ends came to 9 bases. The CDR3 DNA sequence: TGTGCCAGCAGCTTGGGGACACACACAGATACGCAGTATTTT. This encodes CASSLGTHTDTQYF.

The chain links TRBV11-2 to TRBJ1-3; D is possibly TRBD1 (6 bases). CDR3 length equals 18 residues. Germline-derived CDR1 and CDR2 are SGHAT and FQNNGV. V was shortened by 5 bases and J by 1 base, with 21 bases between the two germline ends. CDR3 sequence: CASSRRDIISGSGNTIYF. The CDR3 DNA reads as TGTGCCAGCAGCCGCCGGGACATCATCTCGGGTTCTGGAAACACCATATATTTT.

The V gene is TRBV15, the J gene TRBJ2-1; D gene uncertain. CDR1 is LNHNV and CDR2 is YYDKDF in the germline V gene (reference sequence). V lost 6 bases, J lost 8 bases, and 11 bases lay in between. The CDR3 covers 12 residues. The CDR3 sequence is CATRYSMDEQFF. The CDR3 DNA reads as TGTGCCACCAGATACAGTATGGATGAGCAGTTCTTC.

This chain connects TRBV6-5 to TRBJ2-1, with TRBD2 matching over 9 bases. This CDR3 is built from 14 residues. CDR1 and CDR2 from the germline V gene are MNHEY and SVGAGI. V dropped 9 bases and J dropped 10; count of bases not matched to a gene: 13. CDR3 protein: CASNPGLATKEQFF. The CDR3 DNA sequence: TGTGCCAGTAACCCGGGACTAGCAACCAAGGAGCAGTTCTTC.

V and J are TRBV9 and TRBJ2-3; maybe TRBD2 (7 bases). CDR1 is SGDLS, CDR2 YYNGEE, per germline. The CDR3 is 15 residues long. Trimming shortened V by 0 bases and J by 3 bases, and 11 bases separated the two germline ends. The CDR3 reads CASSVAGGPTDTQYF. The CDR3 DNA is TGTGCCAGCAGCGTAGCCGGGGGGCCGACAGATACGCAGTATTTT. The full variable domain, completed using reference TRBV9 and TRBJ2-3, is DSGVTQTPKHLITATGQRVTLRCSPRSGDLSVYWYQQSLDQGLQFLIQYYNGEERAKGNILERFSAQQFPDLHSELNLSSLELGDSALYFCASSVAGGPTDTQYFGPGTRLTVL.

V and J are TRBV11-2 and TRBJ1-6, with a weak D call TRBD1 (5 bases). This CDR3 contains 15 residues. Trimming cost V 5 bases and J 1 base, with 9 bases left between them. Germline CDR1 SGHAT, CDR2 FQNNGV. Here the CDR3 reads CASSPRGSYNSPLHF. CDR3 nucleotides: TGTGCCAGCAGCCCTCGGGGGTCCTATAATTCACCCCTCCACTTT.

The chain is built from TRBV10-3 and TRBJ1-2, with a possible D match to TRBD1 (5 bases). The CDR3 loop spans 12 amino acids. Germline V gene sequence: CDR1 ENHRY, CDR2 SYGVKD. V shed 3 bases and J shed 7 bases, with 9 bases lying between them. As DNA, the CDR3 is TGTGCCATCAGTGACCCGCAGGGTGGCTACACCTTC. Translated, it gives CAISDPQGGYTF.

CDR3 loop: CASSVVGGDTEAFF. In nucleotides, the CDR3 is TGTGCCAGCAGCGTTGTAGGGGGAGACACTGAAGCTTTCTTT. This rearrangement joins TRBV9 to TRBJ1-1, with a tentative D call TRBD1 (6 bases). V was clipped by 2 bases and J by 3 bases, with 11 bases between them. The CDR3 runs to 14 residues. Germline CDR1 is SGDLS and CDR2 is YYNGEE.

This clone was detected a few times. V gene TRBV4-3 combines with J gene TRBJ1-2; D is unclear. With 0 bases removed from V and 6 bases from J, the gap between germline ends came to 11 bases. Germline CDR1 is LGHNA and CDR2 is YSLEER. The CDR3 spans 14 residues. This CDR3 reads CASSQDPRHNGYTF. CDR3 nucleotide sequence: TGCGCCAGCAGCCAAGATCCCCGCCACAATGGCTACACCTTC.

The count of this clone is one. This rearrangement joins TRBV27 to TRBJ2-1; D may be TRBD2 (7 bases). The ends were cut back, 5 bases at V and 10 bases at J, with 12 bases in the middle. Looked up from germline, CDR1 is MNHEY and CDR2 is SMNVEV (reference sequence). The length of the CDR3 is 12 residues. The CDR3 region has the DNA TGTGCCAGCAGTCGGGGGGCGAGGGAGCAGTTCTTC. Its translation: CASSRGAREQFF.

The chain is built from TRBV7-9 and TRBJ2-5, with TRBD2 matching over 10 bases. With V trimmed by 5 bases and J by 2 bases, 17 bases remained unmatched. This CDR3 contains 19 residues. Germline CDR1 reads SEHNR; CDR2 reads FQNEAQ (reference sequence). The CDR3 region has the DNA TGTGCCAGCAGCCTCCCCAGGATAGCGGGAGGCCCGGGGCAAGAGACCCAGTACTTC. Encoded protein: CASSLPRIAGGPGQETQYF. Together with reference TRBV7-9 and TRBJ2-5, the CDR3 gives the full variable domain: DTGVSQNPRHKITKRGQNVTFRCDPISEHNRLYWYRQTLGQGPEFLTYFQNEAQLEKSRLLSDRFSAERPKGSFSTLEIQRTEQGDSAMYLCASSLPRIAGGPGQETQYFGPGTRLLVL.

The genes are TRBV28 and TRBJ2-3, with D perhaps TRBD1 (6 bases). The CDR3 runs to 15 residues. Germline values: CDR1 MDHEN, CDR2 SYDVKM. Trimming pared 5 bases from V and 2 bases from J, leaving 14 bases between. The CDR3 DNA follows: TGTGCCAGCAGTAGGACAGACTTCGACACAGATACGCAGTATTTT. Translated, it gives CASSRTDFDTDTQYF.

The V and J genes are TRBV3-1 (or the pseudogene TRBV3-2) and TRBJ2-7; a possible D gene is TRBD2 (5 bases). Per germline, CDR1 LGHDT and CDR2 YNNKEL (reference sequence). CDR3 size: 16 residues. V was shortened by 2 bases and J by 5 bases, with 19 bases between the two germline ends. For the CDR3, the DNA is TGTGCCAGCAGCCAAAATATCGGAGCCCTCGGGGACGAGCAGTACTTC. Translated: CASSQNIGALGDEQYF.

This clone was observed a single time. Written as DNA, the CDR3 is TGCGCCAGCAGCTCCGGGACAGGGATTAATGAGCAGTTCTTC. Encoded protein: CASSSGTGINEQFF. This chain connects TRBV5-1 to TRBJ2-1; the match to TRBD1 covers 9 bases. Germline CDR1 SGHRS, CDR2 YFSETQ. The CDR3 spans 14 residues. The ends lost 3 bases at V and 7 bases at J; junction bases unmatched: 5.

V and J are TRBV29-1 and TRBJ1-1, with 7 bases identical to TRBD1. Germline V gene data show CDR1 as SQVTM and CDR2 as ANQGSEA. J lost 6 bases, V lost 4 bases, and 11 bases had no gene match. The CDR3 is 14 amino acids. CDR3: CSVVGGQGVAEAFF. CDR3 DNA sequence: TGCAGCGTTGTTGGCGGCCAGGGGGTGGCTGAAGCTTTCTTT.

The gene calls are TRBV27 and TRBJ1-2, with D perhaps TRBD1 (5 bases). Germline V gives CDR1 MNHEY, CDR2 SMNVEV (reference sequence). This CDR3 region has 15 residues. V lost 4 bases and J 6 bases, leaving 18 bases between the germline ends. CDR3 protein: CASSSDAQGWNGYTF. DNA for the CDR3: TGTGCCAGCAGTTCCGACGCTCAGGGCTGGAATGGCTACACCTTC.

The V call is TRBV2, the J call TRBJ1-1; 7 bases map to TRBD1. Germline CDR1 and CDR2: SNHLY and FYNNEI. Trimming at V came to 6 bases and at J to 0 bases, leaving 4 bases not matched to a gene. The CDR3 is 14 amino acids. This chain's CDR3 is CASRTGQMNTEAFF. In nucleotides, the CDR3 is TGTGCCAGCAGGACGGGACAGATGAACACTGAAGCTTTCTTT.

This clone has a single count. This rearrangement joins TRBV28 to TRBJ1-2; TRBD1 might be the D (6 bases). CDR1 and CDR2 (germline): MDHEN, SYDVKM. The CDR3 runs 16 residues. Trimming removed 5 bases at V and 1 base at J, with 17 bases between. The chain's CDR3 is CASSLGQKIYNYGYTF. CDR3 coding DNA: TGTGCCAGCAGTCTAGGACAGAAAATCTATAACTATGGCTACACCTTC.

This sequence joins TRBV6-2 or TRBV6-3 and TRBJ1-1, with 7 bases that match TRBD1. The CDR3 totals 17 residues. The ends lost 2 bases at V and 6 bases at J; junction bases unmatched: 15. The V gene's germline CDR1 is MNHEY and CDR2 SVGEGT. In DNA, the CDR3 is TGTGCCAGCAGTTACCCTGAAACAGGGGCCAAGGGCCCTGAAGCTTTCTTT. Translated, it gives CASSYPETGAKGPEAFF.

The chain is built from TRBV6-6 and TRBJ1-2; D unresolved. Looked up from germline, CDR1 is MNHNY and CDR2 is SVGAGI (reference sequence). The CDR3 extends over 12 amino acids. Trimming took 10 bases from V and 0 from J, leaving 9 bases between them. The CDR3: CATQIANYGYTF. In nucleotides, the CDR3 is TGTGCCACTCAAATAGCTAACTATGGCTACACCTTC.

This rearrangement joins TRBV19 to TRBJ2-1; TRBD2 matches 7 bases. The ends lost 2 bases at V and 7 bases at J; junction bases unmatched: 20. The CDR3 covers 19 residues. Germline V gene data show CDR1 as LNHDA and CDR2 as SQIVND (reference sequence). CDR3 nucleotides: TGTGCCAGTAGTATAAATTTTGGCGGGAGCACATCGCGGGGGAATGAGCAGTTCTTC. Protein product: CASSINFGGSTSRGNEQFF. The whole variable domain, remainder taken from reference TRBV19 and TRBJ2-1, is DGGITQSPKYLFRKEGQNVTLSCEQNLNHDAMYWYRQDPGQGLRLIYYSQIVNDFQKGDIAEGYSVSREKKESFPLTVTSAQKNPTAFYLCASSINFGGSTSRGNEQFFGPGTRLTVL.

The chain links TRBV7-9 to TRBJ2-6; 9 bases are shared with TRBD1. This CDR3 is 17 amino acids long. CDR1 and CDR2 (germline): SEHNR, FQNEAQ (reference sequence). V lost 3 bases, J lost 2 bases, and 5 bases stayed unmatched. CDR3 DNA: TGTGCCAGCAGCTTCGGCACAGGGGGCGCTGGGGCCAACGTCCTGACTTTC. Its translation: CASSFGTGGAGANVLTF.

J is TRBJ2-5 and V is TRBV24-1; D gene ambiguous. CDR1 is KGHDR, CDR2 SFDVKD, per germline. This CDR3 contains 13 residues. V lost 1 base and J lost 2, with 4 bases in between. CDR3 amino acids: CATSDFRQETQYF. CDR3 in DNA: TGTGCCACCAGTGATTTCCGGCAAGAGACCCAGTACTTC.

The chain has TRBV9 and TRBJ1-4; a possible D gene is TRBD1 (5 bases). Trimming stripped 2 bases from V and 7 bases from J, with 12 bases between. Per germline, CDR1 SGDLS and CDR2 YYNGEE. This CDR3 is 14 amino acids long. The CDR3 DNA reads TGTGCCAGCAGCGTTGGGGCTCTAGGTGAAAAACTGTTTTTT. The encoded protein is CASSVGALGEKLFF.